The 6 T cell receptor beta chains below were found in one sample sequenced in a study of T cells in Graves' hyperthyroidism and ophthalmopathy (dated 2019 in TCRdb). Libraries were made using multiplex PCR. TCRdb records Illumina HiSeq 2000 as the sequencer. The TCR beta CDR3 regions were amplified from RNA transcripts. The TCR CDR3 was subjected to a first round of RT-PCR using the HTBI primer set and the Qiagen OneStep RT-PCR kit. The public reads were quality trimmed at Q25 with fastp and then assembled into clones with MiXCR by TCRdb, keeping productive beta chains. Every CDR3 protein is listed once, alongside the most common genes and DNA of its rows. A total of 250,000 to 300,000 distinct CDR3 sequences appear in this sample, 17% of them only once. The top ten clonotypes cover roughly 50% of the sample. Sequenced material: blood. The receptors originated from a woman in her sixties or seventies with Graves' ophthalmopathy.

This clonotype was counted ten times or more. The rearrangement links TRBV7-9 to TRBJ2-5; the D gene could be TRBD1 or TRBD2 (5 bases each). This CDR3 is 17 amino acids long. Trimming removed 2 bases at V and 3 bases at J, with 19 bases between. Germline CDR1 SEHNR, CDR2 FQNEAQ (reference sequence). In DNA form, the CDR3 reads TGTGCCAGCAGCTTACCTCGGGGACCCAATTGGGAAGAGACCCAGTACTTC. Protein sequence: CASSLPRGPNWEETQYF.

This clonotype appeared many times. The chain recombines TRBV25-1 with TRBJ1-1; D perhaps matches TRBD1 (5 bases). The germline CDR1 and CDR2 sequences are MGHDK and SYGVNS. V lost 3 bases to trimming and J lost 0 bases, with 14 bases between them. The CDR3 spans 16 residues. For the CDR3, the DNA is TGTGCCAGCAGTGACCCCAAAGGAGGGGTGAACACTGAAGCTTTCTTT. Translated, it gives CASSDPKGGVNTEAFF.

Concerning this clonotype itself: Being one base from a much bigger clone, this may be a read error. Without the conserved terminal phenylalanine or tryptophan, this CDR3 likely stems from a read error. The chain couples TRBV11-3 to TRBJ1-5; no clear D. V dropped 2 bases and J dropped 3 bases, with 11 bases sitting between them. This CDR3 is 15 amino acids long. The germline V gene encodes CDR1 SGHNT and CDR2 YENEEA. For the CDR3, the DNA is TGTGCCAGCAGCTTAACCCGGTCGATCAATCAGCCCCAGCATTGT. Translation: CASSLTRSINQPQHC.

A few counts support this clonotype. The chain combines TRBV4-3 with TRBJ2-1; D gene unclear. V shed 2 bases and J shed 5 bases, with 16 bases lying between them. Germline V CDR1 and CDR2: LGHNA, YSLEER. There are 16 residues in the CDR3. The CDR3 DNA reads TGCGCCAGCAGCCAATCGATCATCTATAGAGACAATGAGCAGTTCTTC. Amino acids: CASSQSIIYRDNEQFF.

This clonotype was detected many times. V gene TRBV7-7 combines with J gene TRBJ2-7; perhaps D is TRBD1 or TRBD2 (6 bases each). Trimming pared 3 bases from V and 7 bases from J, leaving 16 bases between. This CDR3 spans 14 amino acids. CDR1 and CDR2 from the germline V gene are SSHAT and FNYEAQ (reference sequence). CDR3 nucleotides: TGTGCCAGCAGCTTGGCCTCGGGGGCGGGGGAGCAGTACTTC. Protein sequence: CASSLASGAGEQYF.

V gene TRBV14 combines with J gene TRBJ1-2; no firm D call. The CDR3 covers 14 residues. Germline CDR1 and CDR2: SGHDN and FVKESK. V shed 0 bases and J shed 4 bases, with 9 bases lying between them. As DNA, the CDR3 is TGTGCCAGCAGCCAAGATCGGGCAGCCTATGGCTACACCTTC. Its protein is CASSQDRAAYGYTF.